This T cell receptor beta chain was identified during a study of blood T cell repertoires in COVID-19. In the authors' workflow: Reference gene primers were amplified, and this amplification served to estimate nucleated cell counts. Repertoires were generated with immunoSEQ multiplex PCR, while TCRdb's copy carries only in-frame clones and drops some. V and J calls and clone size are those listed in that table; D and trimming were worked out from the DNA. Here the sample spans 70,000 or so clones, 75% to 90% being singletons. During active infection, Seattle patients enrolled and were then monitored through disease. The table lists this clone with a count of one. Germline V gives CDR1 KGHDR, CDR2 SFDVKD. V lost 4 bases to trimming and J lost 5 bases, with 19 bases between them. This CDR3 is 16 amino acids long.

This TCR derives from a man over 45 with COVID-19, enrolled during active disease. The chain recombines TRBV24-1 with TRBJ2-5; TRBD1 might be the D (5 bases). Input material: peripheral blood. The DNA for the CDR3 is TGTGCCACCAGTGACTCCACAGGCCTCTTGGGCGAGACCCAGTACTTC. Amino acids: CATSDSTGLLGETQYF.